The rows below give T cell receptor beta chains drawn from one sample of a study of cytomegalovirus exposure and HLA in healthy donors. The assay was immunoSEQ multiplex PCR, and TCRdb's table has in-frame clones only and misses some. Here the sample spans fewer than 200,000 clones, 82% being singletons. The sample comprised PBMCs. The source of these receptors is a girl aged 2 to 9 in good health and CMV-seropositive. CDR3s include the opening cysteine and the closing phenylalanine or tryptophan. A D gene is named only where the DNA matches it firmly. Clone size is stated in some rows and not others, as once, few, many or a class when expanded.

size,J,V,D,CDR3
once,TRBJ2-2,TRBV20-1,-,CSAYYSGELFF
-,TRBJ2-6,TRBV6-1,-,CASSEGLSGANVLTF
-,TRBJ2-3,TRBV6-4,-,CASSDGGSTDTQYF
-,TRBJ1-1,TRBV30,TRBD1,CAWSTGTGNTEAFF
-,TRBJ2-3,TRBV30,TRBD2,CAWAPRLAGSTDTQYF
-,TRBJ2-4,TRBV2,TRBD2,CASRLSGRQNIQYF
-,TRBJ2-3,TRBV7-9,-,CASRSLRSDRTDTQYF
-,TRBJ2-7,TRBV18,-,CASSRALGEAHTTYEQYF
few,TRBJ1-1,TRBV5-1,TRBD1,CASSGGTGNTEAFF
few,TRBJ2-1,TRBV27,-,CASSLSGSRRDEQFF